Listed below are T cell receptor beta chains from one sample, sequenced in a study of blood T cell repertoires in COVID-19. Profiling relied on immunoSEQ multiplex PCR, and the TCRdb table lists in-frame clones only, not all of them. The sample includes around 260,000 clones, roughly nine tenths of them seen just once. The sequenced material came from peripheral blood. The receptors come from a woman in her thirties or forties who had recovered from COVID-19. The CDR3 runs from the conserved cysteine through the conserved F or W. D genes are given only for firm matches. Size tells how often a clone was seen (once, few, many) or the class of an expanded clone, and some rows leave it out.

clone_size: NA
d_call: NA
cdr3_length: 13
j_call: TRBJ2-7
v_call: TRBV2
cdr3_aa: CASSGQAPYEQYF
cdr3_nt: TGTGCCAGCAGTGGACAGGCGCCCTACGAGCAGTACTTC

clone_size: NA
d_call: NA
cdr3_length: 16
j_call: TRBJ2-7
v_call: TRBV21-1
cdr3_aa: CASLVGPSAQSYEQYF
cdr3_nt: TGTGCCAGCCTGGTAGGACCTAGCGCGCAATCCTACGAGCAGTACTTC

clone_size: NA
d_call: TRBD2
cdr3_length: 17
j_call: TRBJ2-1
v_call: TRBV7-6
cdr3_aa: CASSLAASGSSYNEQFF
cdr3_nt: TGTGCCAGCAGCTTAGCGGCTAGCGGGAGTTCCTACAATGAGCAGTTCTTC

clone_size: NA
d_call: NA
cdr3_length: 14
j_call: TRBJ2-5
v_call: TRBV11-3
cdr3_aa: CASSEQKGQETQYF
cdr3_nt: TGTGCCAGCAGCGAACAGAAGGGGCAAGAGACCCAGTACTTC

clone_size: NA
d_call: NA
cdr3_length: 16
j_call: TRBJ2-5
v_call: TRBV19
cdr3_aa: CASSINPDSQRETQYF
cdr3_nt: TGTGCCAGTAGTATTAATCCGGACAGCCAGAGGGAGACCCAGTACTTC

clone_size: NA
d_call: TRBD1
cdr3_length: 15
j_call: TRBJ2-3
v_call: TRBV10-3
cdr3_aa: CAISKQGAATDTQYF
cdr3_nt: TGTGCCATCAGCAAACAGGGGGCGGCCACAGATACGCAGTATTTT

clone_size: NA
d_call: NA
cdr3_length: 13
j_call: TRBJ2-5
v_call: TRBV5-1
cdr3_aa: CASHEGGLETQYF
cdr3_nt: TGCGCCAGCCACGAAGGGGGTCTGGAGACCCAGTACTTC

clone_size: NA
d_call: NA
cdr3_length: 13
j_call: TRBJ1-2
v_call: TRBV7-9
cdr3_aa: CASSTDNNYGYTF
cdr3_nt: TGTGCCAGCAGCACCGACAACAACTATGGCTACACCTTC

clone_size: NA
d_call: TRBD2
cdr3_length: 15
j_call: TRBJ2-7
v_call: TRBV24-1
cdr3_aa: CATSDPLAGSNEQYF
cdr3_nt: TGTGCCACCAGTGACCCCTTAGCGGGATCCAACGAGCAGTACTTC

clone_size: once
d_call: NA
cdr3_length: 14
j_call: TRBJ2-4
v_call: TRBV5-4
cdr3_aa: CASSSGGLKNIQYF
cdr3_nt: TGTGCCAGCAGCTCGGGGGGCCTTAAAAACATTCAGTACTTC

clone_size: NA
d_call: NA
cdr3_length: 16
j_call: TRBJ1-6
v_call: TRBV5-5
cdr3_aa: CASSLGQAPTNSPLHF
cdr3_nt: TGTGCCAGCAGCTTGGGTCAGGCACCCACAAATTCACCCCTCCACTTT

clone_size: NA
d_call: TRBD2
cdr3_length: 16
j_call: TRBJ2-1
v_call: TRBV5-4
cdr3_aa: CASSLLLGGAYNEQFF
cdr3_nt: TGTGCCAGCAGCTTACTTTTGGGGGGGGCCTACAATGAGCAGTTCTTC

clone_size: NA
d_call: TRBD2
cdr3_length: 15
j_call: TRBJ2-7
v_call: TRBV14
cdr3_aa: CASSQVGRASYEQYF
cdr3_nt: TGTGCCAGCAGCCAAGTCGGGAGGGCTTCCTACGAGCAGTACTTC

clone_size: NA
d_call: NA
cdr3_length: 16
j_call: TRBJ2-5
v_call: TRBV4-2
cdr3_aa: CASSRAGREGEETQYF
cdr3_nt: TGTGCCAGCAGCCGTGCTGGCAGGGAAGGAGAAGAGACCCAGTACTTC

clone_size: NA
d_call: TRBD2
cdr3_length: 19
j_call: TRBJ2-5
v_call: TRBV4-1
cdr3_aa: CASSQAVLAGRDLQETQYF
cdr3_nt: TGCGCCAGCAGCCAAGCGGTATTAGCGGGACGAGACTTACAAGAGACCCAGTACTTC

clone_size: NA
d_call: NA
cdr3_length: 16
j_call: TRBJ2-1
v_call: TRBV7-6
cdr3_aa: CASSYIAVSSYNEQFF
cdr3_nt: TGTGCCAGCAGCTACATAGCGGTGAGCTCCTACAATGAGCAGTTCTTC

clone_size: NA
d_call: TRBD1
cdr3_length: 14
j_call: TRBJ2-5
v_call: TRBV6-5
cdr3_aa: CASRDTGGLETQYF
cdr3_nt: TGTGCCAGCAGAGATACAGGGGGCCTCGAGACCCAGTACTTC

clone_size: NA
d_call: NA
cdr3_length: 17
j_call: TRBJ1-5
v_call: TRBV21-1
cdr3_aa: CASSKGSGEPPNQPQHF
cdr3_nt: TGTGCCAGCAGCAAAGGCTCCGGAGAGCCCCCCAATCAGCCCCAGCATTTT

clone_size: NA
d_call: TRBD1
cdr3_length: 14
j_call: TRBJ1-1
v_call: TRBV19
cdr3_aa: CASSIGDRNTEAFF
cdr3_nt: TGTGCCAGTAGTATAGGGGACAGGAACACTGAAGCTTTCTTT

clone_size: NA
d_call: TRBD2
cdr3_length: 14
j_call: TRBJ2-1
v_call: TRBV28
cdr3_aa: CASSWLAGNNEQFF
cdr3_nt: TGTGCCAGCAGTTGGCTAGCGGGAAACAATGAGCAGTTCTTC

clone_size: NA
d_call: TRBD2
cdr3_length: 18
j_call: TRBJ2-5
v_call: TRBV13
cdr3_aa: CASRVRAVGAGGQETQYF
cdr3_nt: TGTGCCAGCAGGGTTAGAGCGGTAGGAGCGGGAGGCCAAGAGACCCAGTACTTC

clone_size: NA
d_call: NA
cdr3_length: 11
j_call: TRBJ1-6
v_call: TRBV30
cdr3_aa: CAWSPDSPLHF
cdr3_nt: TGTGCCTGGAGTCCAGATTCACCCCTCCACTTT

clone_size: NA
d_call: TRBD2
cdr3_length: 13
j_call: TRBJ2-2
v_call: TRBV19
cdr3_aa: CATLAGATGELFF
cdr3_nt: TGTGCCACGCTAGCGGGAGCCACCGGGGAGCTGTTTTTT

clone_size: NA
d_call: TRBD1
cdr3_length: 15
j_call: TRBJ2-7
v_call: TRBV10-3
cdr3_aa: CAISGGQGVAYEQYF
cdr3_nt: TGTGCCATCAGTGGCGGACAGGGGGTGGCCTACGAGCAGTACTTC

clone_size: NA
d_call: TRBD1
cdr3_length: 16
j_call: TRBJ1-5
v_call: TRBV2
cdr3_aa: CASSLYGQGSNQPQHF
cdr3_nt: TGTGCCAGCAGTCTTTATGGACAGGGAAGCAATCAGCCCCAGCATTTT

clone_size: once
d_call: NA
cdr3_length: 17
j_call: TRBJ2-1
v_call: TRBV11-2
cdr3_aa: CASSLLGSGLTSNEQFF
cdr3_nt: TGTGCCAGCAGCTTATTAGGGTCGGGACTCACGTCCAATGAGCAGTTCTTC

clone_size: NA
d_call: TRBD1
cdr3_length: 17
j_call: TRBJ2-1
v_call: TRBV9
cdr3_aa: CASSVEDGQGGRNEQFF
cdr3_nt: TGTGCCAGCAGCGTAGAGGACGGACAGGGAGGCAGGAATGAGCAGTTCTTC

clone_size: NA
d_call: NA
cdr3_length: 12
j_call: TRBJ2-7
v_call: TRBV5-1
cdr3_aa: CARTCLGIEQYF
cdr3_nt: TGCGCCAGGACATGCCTCGGGATCGAGCAGTACTTC

clone_size: NA
d_call: TRBD2
cdr3_length: 14
j_call: TRBJ2-1
v_call: TRBV7-2
cdr3_aa: CASSLAREWNEQFF
cdr3_nt: TGTGCCAGCAGCTTAGCGCGGGAGTGGAATGAGCAGTTCTTC

clone_size: NA
d_call: NA
cdr3_length: 14
j_call: TRBJ2-5
v_call: TRBV7-6
cdr3_aa: CASSLGTVQETQYF
cdr3_nt: TGTGCCAGCAGCTTAGGGACAGTCCAAGAGACCCAGTACTTC

clone_size: few
d_call: TRBD1
cdr3_length: 14
j_call: TRBJ2-2
v_call: TRBV19
cdr3_aa: CASGQTGEVGELFF
cdr3_nt: TGTGCCAGTGGACAGACAGGGGAGGTGGGGGAGCTGTTTTTT

clone_size: NA
d_call: NA
cdr3_length: 12
j_call: TRBJ2-1
v_call: TRBV7-3
cdr3_aa: CASSSTSHEQFF
cdr3_nt: TGTGCCAGCAGCTCCACTAGCCATGAGCAGTTCTTC

clone_size: NA
d_call: TRBD2
cdr3_length: 15
j_call: TRBJ2-5
v_call: TRBV5-1
cdr3_aa: CASSLVAGGGETQYF
cdr3_nt: TGCGCCAGCAGCTTGGTGGCGGGGGGGGGAGAGACCCAGTACTTC

clone_size: NA
d_call: NA
cdr3_length: 14
j_call: TRBJ2-7
v_call: TRBV5-4
cdr3_aa: CASSLGGGDYEQYF
cdr3_nt: TGTGCCAGCAGCTTGGGGGGCGGGGACTACGAGCAGTACTTC

clone_size: NA
d_call: TRBD2
cdr3_length: 18
j_call: TRBJ2-2
v_call: TRBV27
cdr3_aa: CASSLAPPGLESTGELFF
cdr3_nt: TGTGCCAGCAGTTTAGCCCCCCCGGGACTAGAATCGACCGGGGAGCTGTTTTTT

clone_size: NA
d_call: TRBD2
cdr3_length: 12
j_call: TRBJ2-7
v_call: TRBV28
cdr3_aa: CASSSRGYEQYF
cdr3_nt: TGTGCCAGCAGTTCGCGGGGGTACGAGCAGTACTTC

clone_size: NA
d_call: NA
cdr3_length: 12
j_call: TRBJ1-1
v_call: TRBV2
cdr3_aa: CASSEIQSEAFF
cdr3_nt: TGTGCCAGCAGTGAAATTCAGTCTGAAGCTTTCTTT

clone_size: NA
d_call: TRBD1
cdr3_length: 16
j_call: TRBJ1-4
v_call: TRBV25-1
cdr3_aa: CASSISGTGVNEKLFF
cdr3_nt: TGTGCCAGCAGCATTTCCGGGACAGGGGTTAATGAAAAACTGTTTTTT

clone_size: NA
d_call: TRBD1
cdr3_length: 18
j_call: TRBJ2-6
v_call: TRBV7-3
cdr3_aa: CASSSSDRALSGANVLTF
cdr3_nt: TGTGCCAGCAGCTCATCGGACAGGGCGCTCTCTGGGGCCAACGTCCTGACTTTC

clone_size: few
d_call: NA
cdr3_length: 16
j_call: TRBJ2-7
v_call: TRBV2
cdr3_aa: CASSENSLPSSYEQYF
cdr3_nt: TGTGCCAGCAGTGAAAATTCTCTGCCGAGCTCCTACGAGCAGTACTTC

clone_size: NA
d_call: NA
cdr3_length: 16
j_call: TRBJ2-1
v_call: TRBV29-1
cdr3_aa: CSAEGASPSSYNEQFF
cdr3_nt: TGCAGCGCTGAAGGGGCTAGCCCGAGCTCCTACAATGAGCAGTTCTTC

clone_size: NA
d_call: NA
cdr3_length: 16
j_call: TRBJ2-5
v_call: TRBV28
cdr3_aa: CASSGNRDTVQETQYF
cdr3_nt: TGTGCCAGCAGTGGGAACCGGGACACAGTTCAAGAGACCCAGTACTTC

clone_size: once
d_call: NA
cdr3_length: 13
j_call: TRBJ2-1
v_call: TRBV7-9
cdr3_aa: CASSLTGSGEQFF
cdr3_nt: TGTGCCAGCAGCTTAACAGGGAGTGGGGAGCAGTTCTTC

clone_size: NA
d_call: NA
cdr3_length: 13
j_call: TRBJ1-2
v_call: TRBV6-5
cdr3_aa: CASSSQGDYGYTF
cdr3_nt: TGTGCCAGCAGCTCTCAGGGTGACTATGGCTACACCTTC

clone_size: few
d_call: NA
cdr3_length: 16
j_call: TRBJ1-2
v_call: TRBV27
cdr3_aa: CASRGVGTGTNYGYTF
cdr3_nt: TGTGCCAGCAGGGGTGTAGGAACAGGGACTAACTATGGCTACACCTTC

clone_size: NA
d_call: NA
cdr3_length: 12
j_call: TRBJ2-7
v_call: TRBV28
cdr3_aa: CASSSSRGEQYF
cdr3_nt: TGTGCCAGCAGTTCTTCTCGGGGCGAGCAGTACTTC

clone_size: NA
d_call: TRBD1
cdr3_length: 16
j_call: TRBJ2-3
v_call: TRBV9
cdr3_aa: CASKGQGTSGTDTQYF
cdr3_nt: TGTGCCAGCAAGGGACAGGGCACGTCGGGGACAGATACGCAGTATTTT

clone_size: NA
d_call: TRBD1
cdr3_length: 15
j_call: TRBJ1-1
v_call: TRBV11-2
cdr3_aa: CASSPHRGKNTEAFF
cdr3_nt: TGTGCCAGCAGCCCGCACAGGGGGAAGAACACTGAAGCTTTCTTT

clone_size: NA
d_call: NA
cdr3_length: 18
j_call: TRBJ2-2
v_call: TRBV9
cdr3_aa: CASSPHVMDSTGTGELFF
cdr3_nt: TGTGCCAGCAGCCCCCACGTAATGGACAGCACGGGCACCGGGGAGCTGTTTTTT

clone_size: NA
d_call: NA
cdr3_length: 18
j_call: TRBJ2-3
v_call: TRBV21-1
cdr3_aa: CASRQTGRRAGGTDTQYF
cdr3_nt: TGTGCCAGCAGACAAACGGGTCGACGAGCGGGAGGAACAGATACGCAGTATTTT

clone_size: NA
d_call: TRBD2
cdr3_length: 16
j_call: TRBJ2-2
v_call: TRBV11-3
cdr3_aa: CASSLGRGGNTGELFF
cdr3_nt: TGTGCCAGCAGCTTAGGTCGCGGGGGGAACACCGGGGAGCTGTTTTTT

clone_size: NA
d_call: NA
cdr3_length: 11
j_call: TRBJ1-2
v_call: TRBV30
cdr3_aa: CAWRTVVGYTF
cdr3_nt: TGTGCCTGGAGGACAGTCGTGGGCTACACCTTC

clone_size: NA
d_call: TRBD2
cdr3_length: 14
j_call: TRBJ2-2
v_call: TRBV6-5
cdr3_aa: CASRGTSGSGELFF
cdr3_nt: TGTGCCAGCAGGGGGACTAGCGGGTCCGGGGAGCTGTTTTTT

clone_size: NA
d_call: TRBD2
cdr3_length: 18
j_call: TRBJ2-7
v_call: TRBV11-3
cdr3_aa: CASSLGNLVAGELYEQYF
cdr3_nt: TGTGCCAGCAGCTTAGGTAATTTAGTAGCGGGAGAGCTCTACGAGCAGTACTTC

clone_size: once
d_call: NA
cdr3_length: 15
j_call: TRBJ1-4
v_call: TRBV19
cdr3_aa: CASTRITATNEKLFF
cdr3_nt: TGTGCCAGTACTAGGATTACGGCAACTAATGAAAAACTGTTTTTT